One sample yielded the 5 T cell receptor beta chains listed below, sequenced in a study of beta chain features in type 1 diabetes. Study results and caveats: Across all four CD4+ subsets, people with type 1 diabetes showed modestly shorter TCRB CDR3s.

The isolated RNA, all of it, was reverse transcribed, so expressed TCRB transcripts were what got sequenced. TCRdb's copy holds only in-frame clones and misses some; the assay was immunoSEQ multiplex PCR. Of 680,000 or so clones detected, around 15% appear once; the ten largest clones hold about 0.02%. These TCRs' antigens remain unknown. The sample taken for sequencing was naive CD4+ T cells from blood. The receptors originated from a man in his late teens or twenties with type 1 diabetes.

V usage is TRBV18 and J usage is TRBJ1-4, with D unresolved. The V and J ends lost 1 base and 8 bases respectively, with 8 bases between them. Germline V gene data show CDR1 as KGHSH and CDR2 as LQKENI. The CDR3 is 13 residues long. CDR3 amino acids: CASSPQHFEKLFF. In nucleotides, the CDR3 is TGTGCCAGCTCACCACAACATTTCGAAAAACTGTTTTTT.

This chain uses TRBV28 with TRBJ2-1, with 8 nucleotides matching TRBD1. Germline loops: CDR1 MDHEN, CDR2 SYDVKM. This CDR3 comprises 15 residues. V lost 6 bases to trimming and J lost 0 bases; unmatched junction nucleotides: 4. The CDR3 region has the DNA TGTGCCAGCAGACGGACAGGGAACTCCTACAATGAGCAGTTCTTC. Encoded protein: CASRRTGNSYNEQFF.

The chain is built from TRBV30 and TRBJ1-2; TRBD1 is a possible D gene (5 bases). The CDR3 loop spans 14 amino acids. Germline CDR1 is GTSNPN and CDR2 is SVGIG (reference sequence). V was trimmed by 2 bases and J by 4 bases, leaving 14 bases between them. This CDR3 reads CAWSRQRDLYGYTF. The CDR3 nucleotides read TGTGCCTGGAGTCGCCAACGGGACCTCTATGGCTACACCTTC.

The V gene is TRBV7-2, the J gene TRBJ1-4; TRBD1 matches 7 bases. This CDR3 has 14 residues. CDR1 SGHTA and CDR2 FQGNSA come from the germline V gene. The V and J ends lost 3 bases and 4 bases, in that order; junction bases with no gene match: 2. The CDR3 spells CASSLGQLNEKLFF. The CDR3 DNA follows: TGTGCCAGCAGCTTGGGACAGCTTAATGAAAAACTGTTTTTT. The complete variable domain, with remaining parts taken from reference TRBV7-2 and TRBJ1-4, reads GAGVSQSPSNKVTEKGKDVELRCDPISGHTALYWYRQSLGQGLEFLIYFQGNSAPDKSGLPSDRFSAERTGGSVSTLTIQRTQQEDSAVYLCASSLGQLNEKLFFGSGTQLSVL.

Only one count was recorded for this clone. The rearrangement joins TRBV7-6 to TRBJ1-2; 10 bases match TRBD1. Germline V CDR1 and CDR2: SGHVS, FNYEAQ. This CDR3 contains 17 residues. J lost 2 bases, V lost 5 bases, and 11 bases had no gene match. CDR3: CASSLRQGAWSNYGYTF. CDR3 coding DNA: TGTGCCAGCAGCCTTCGACAGGGGGCCTGGTCAAACTATGGCTACACCTTC.